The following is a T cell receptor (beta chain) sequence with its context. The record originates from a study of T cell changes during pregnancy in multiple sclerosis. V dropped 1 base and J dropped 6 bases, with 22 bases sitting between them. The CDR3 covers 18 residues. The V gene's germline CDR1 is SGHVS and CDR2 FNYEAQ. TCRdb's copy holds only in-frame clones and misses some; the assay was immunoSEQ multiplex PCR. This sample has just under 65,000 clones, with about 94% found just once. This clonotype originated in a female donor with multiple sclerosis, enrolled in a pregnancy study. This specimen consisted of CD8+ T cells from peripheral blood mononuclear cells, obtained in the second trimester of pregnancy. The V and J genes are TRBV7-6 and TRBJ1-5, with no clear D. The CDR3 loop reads CASSLVVDGAAPSQPQHF. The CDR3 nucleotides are TGTGCCAGCAGCTTAGTCGTCGATGGAGCGGCTCCAAGTCAGCCCCAGCATTTT.